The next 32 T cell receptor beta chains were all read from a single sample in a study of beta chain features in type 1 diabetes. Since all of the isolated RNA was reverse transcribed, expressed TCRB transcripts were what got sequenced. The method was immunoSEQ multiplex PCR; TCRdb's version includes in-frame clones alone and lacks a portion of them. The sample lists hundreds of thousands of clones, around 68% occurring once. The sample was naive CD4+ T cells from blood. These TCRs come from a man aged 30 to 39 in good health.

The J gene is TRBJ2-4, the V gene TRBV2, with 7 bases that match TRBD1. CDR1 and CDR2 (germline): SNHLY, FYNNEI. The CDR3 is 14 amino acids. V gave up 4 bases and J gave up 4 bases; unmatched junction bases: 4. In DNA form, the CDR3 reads TGTGCCAGCAGTGGACAGGGAGAGAAAAACATTCAGTACTTC. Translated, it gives CASSGQGEKNIQYF.

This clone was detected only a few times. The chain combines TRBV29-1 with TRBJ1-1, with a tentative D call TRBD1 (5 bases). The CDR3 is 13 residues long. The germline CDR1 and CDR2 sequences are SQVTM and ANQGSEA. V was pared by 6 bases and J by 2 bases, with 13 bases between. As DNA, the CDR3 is TGCAGCGTCCACGGGACCTTAAACACTGAAGCTTTCTTT. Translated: CSVHGTLNTEAFF.

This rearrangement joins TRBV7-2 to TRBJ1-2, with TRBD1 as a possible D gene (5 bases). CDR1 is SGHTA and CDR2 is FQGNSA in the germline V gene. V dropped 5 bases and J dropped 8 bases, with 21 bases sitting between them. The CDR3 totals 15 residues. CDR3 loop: CASSLSGAWSEGYTF. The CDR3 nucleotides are TGTGCCAGCAGCCTCTCCGGGGCTTGGTCGGAGGGCTACACCTTC.

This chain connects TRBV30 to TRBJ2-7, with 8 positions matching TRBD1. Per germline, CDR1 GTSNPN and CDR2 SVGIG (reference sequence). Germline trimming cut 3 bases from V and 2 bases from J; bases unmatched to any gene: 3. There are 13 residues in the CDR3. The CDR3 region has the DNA TGTGCCTGGAGACAGGGGGTCCCCTACGAGCAGTACTTC. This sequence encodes CAWRQGVPYEQYF.

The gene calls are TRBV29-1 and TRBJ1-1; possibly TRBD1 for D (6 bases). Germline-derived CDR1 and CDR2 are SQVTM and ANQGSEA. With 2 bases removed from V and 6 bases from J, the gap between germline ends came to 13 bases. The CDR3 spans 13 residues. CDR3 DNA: TGCAGCGTTGAACACAGGGTGGCCGCTGAAGCTTTCTTT. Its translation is CSVEHRVAAEAFF.

CDR3: CASRRQGNYGYTF. The CDR3 DNA reads as TGCGCCAGCAGGAGACAGGGGAACTATGGCTACACCTTC. This chain connects TRBV5-1 to TRBJ1-2; 8 bases are shared with TRBD1. V was pared by 5 bases and J by 2 bases, with 2 bases of the junction left unmatched. The CDR3 totals 13 residues. CDR1 is SGHRS, CDR2 YFSETQ, per germline. Combining the CDR3 with reference TRBV5-1 and TRBJ1-2 gives the whole variable domain KAGVTQTPRYLIKTRGQQVTLSCSPISGHRSVSWYQQTPGQGLQFLFEYFSETQRNKGNFPGRFSGRQFSNSRSEMNVSTLELGDSALYLCASRRQGNYGYTFGSGTRLTVV.

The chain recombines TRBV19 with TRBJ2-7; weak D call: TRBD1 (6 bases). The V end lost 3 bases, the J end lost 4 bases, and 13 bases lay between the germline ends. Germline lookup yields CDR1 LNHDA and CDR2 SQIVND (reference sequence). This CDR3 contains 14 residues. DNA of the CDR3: TGTGCCAGTAGTATGCGGACAGATAATTACGAGCAGTACTTC. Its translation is CASSMRTDNYEQYF.

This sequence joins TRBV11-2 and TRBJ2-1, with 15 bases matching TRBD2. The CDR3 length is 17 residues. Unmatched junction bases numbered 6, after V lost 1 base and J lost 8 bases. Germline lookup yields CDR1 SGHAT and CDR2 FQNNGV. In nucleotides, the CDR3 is TGTGCCAGCAGCTTAGGTCGGACTAGCGGGAGGGGGTATGAGCAGTTCTTC. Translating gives CASSLGRTSGRGYEQFF.

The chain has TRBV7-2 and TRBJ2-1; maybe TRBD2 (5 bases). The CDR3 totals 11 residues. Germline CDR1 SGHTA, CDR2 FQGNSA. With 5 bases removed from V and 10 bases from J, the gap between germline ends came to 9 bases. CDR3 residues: CASSPRAEQFF. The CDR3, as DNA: TGTGCCAGCAGCCCGCGGGCGGAGCAGTTCTTC.

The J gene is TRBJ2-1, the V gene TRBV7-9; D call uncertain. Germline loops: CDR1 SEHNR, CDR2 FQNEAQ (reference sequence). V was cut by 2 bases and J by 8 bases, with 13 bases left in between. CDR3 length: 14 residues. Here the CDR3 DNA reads TGTGCCAGCAGCTTACAGCGACGTAGGGATGAGCAGTTCTTC. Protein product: CASSLQRRRDEQFF.

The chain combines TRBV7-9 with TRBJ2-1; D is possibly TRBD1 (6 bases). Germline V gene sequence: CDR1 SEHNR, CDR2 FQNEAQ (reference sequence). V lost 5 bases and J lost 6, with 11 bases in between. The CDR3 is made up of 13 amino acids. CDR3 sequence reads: CASSPGTFNEQFF. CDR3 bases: TGTGCCAGCAGCCCCGGGACATTCAATGAGCAGTTCTTC.

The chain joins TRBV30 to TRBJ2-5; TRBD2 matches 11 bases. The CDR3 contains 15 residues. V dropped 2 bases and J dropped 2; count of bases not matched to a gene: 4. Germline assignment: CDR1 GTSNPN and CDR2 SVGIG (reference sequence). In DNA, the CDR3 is TGTGCCTGGAGTACTAGCGGGAGTAGGCAAGAGACCCAGTACTTC. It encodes CAWSTSGSRQETQYF. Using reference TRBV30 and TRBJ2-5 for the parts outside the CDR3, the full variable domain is SQTIHQWPATLVQPVGSPLSLECTVEGTSNPNLYWYRQAAGRGLQLLFYSVGIGQISSEVPQNLSASRPQDRQFILSSKKLLLSDSGFYLCAWSTSGSRQETQYFGPGTRLLVL.

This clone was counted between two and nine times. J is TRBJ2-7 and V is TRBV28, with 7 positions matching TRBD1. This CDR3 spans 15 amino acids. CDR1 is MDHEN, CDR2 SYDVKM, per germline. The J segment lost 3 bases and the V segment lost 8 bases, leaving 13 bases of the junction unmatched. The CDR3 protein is CASGDSARDFYEQYF. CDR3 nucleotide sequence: TGTGCCAGCGGGGACAGCGCAAGAGACTTCTACGAGCAGTACTTC.

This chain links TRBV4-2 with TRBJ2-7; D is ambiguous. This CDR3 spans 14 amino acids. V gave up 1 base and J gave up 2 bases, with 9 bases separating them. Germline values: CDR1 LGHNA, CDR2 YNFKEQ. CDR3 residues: CASSQVLRTYEQYF. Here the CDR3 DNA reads TGTGCCAGCAGCCAAGTTTTGAGGACCTACGAGCAGTACTTC.

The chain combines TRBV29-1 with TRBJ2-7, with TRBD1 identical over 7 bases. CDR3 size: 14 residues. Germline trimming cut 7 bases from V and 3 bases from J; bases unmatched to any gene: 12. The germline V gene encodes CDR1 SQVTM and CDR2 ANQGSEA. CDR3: CSARLRTGNYEQYF. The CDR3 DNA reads TGCAGCGCCCGTCTCCGGACAGGAAACTACGAGCAGTACTTC.

CDR3 sequence (DNA): TGTGCCAGCAGCGTACAGGGTTACGCTTTCTTT. This translates into CASSVQGYAFF. The chain is built from TRBV2 and TRBJ1-1; D may be TRBD1 (6 bases). V shed 6 bases and J shed 11 bases, with 13 bases lying between them. CDR1 is SNHLY and CDR2 is FYNNEI in the germline V gene. CDR3 length: 11 amino acids.

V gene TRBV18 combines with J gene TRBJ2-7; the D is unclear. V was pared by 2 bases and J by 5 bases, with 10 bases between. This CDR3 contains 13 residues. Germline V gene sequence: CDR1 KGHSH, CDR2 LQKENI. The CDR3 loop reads CASSPLAMDEQYF. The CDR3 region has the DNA TGTGCCAGCTCACCATTGGCTATGGACGAGCAGTACTTC.

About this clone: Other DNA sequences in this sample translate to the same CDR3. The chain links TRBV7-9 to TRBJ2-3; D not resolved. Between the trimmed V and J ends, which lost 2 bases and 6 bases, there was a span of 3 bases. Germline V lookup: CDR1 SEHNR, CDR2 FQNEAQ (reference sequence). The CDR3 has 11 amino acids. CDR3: CASSLTDTQYF. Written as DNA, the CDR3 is TGTGCCAGCAGCTTAACGGATACGCAGTATTTT.

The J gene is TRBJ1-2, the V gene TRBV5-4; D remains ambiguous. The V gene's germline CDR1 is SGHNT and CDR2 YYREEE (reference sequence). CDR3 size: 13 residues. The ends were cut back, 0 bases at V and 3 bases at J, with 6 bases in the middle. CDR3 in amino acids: CASSLDSDYGYTF. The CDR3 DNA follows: TGTGCCAGCAGCTTGGACAGCGACTATGGCTACACCTTC.

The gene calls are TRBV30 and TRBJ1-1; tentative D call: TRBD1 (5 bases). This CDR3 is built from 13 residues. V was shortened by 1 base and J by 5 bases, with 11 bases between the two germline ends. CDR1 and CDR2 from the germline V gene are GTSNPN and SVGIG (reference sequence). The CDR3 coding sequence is TGTGCCTGGAGTGGAGTTAAGGGGACTGAAGCTTTCTTT. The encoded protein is CAWSGVKGTEAFF. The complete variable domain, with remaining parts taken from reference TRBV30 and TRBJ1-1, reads SQTIHQWPATLVQPVGSPLSLECTVEGTSNPNLYWYRQAAGRGLQLLFYSVGIGQISSEVPQNLSASRPQDRQFILSSKKLLLSDSGFYLCAWSGVKGTEAFFGQGTRLTVV.

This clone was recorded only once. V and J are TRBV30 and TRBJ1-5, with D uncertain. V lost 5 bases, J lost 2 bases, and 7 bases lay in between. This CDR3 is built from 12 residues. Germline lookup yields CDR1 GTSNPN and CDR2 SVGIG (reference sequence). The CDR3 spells CAWDTGNQPQHF. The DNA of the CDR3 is TGTGCCTGGGATACTGGCAATCAGCCCCAGCATTTT.

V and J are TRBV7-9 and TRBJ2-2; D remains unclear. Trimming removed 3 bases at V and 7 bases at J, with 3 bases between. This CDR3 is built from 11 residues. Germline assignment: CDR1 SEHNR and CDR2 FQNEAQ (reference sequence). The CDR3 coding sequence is TGTGCCAGCAGCTTGAACGGGGAGCTGTTTTTT. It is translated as CASSLNGELFF.

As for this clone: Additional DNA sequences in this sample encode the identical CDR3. CDR3: CSVVGVQETQYF. The CDR3 nucleotides read TGCAGCGTTGTTGGGGTACAGGAGACCCAGTACTTC. The chain links TRBV29-1 to TRBJ2-5; D not resolved. There are 12 residues in the CDR3. Trimming left V 4 bases short and J 5 bases short, with 11 bases between. CDR1 and CDR2 from the germline V gene are SQVTM and ANQGSEA.

The CDR3 loop is CAWMAELYRENEQFF. For the CDR3, the DNA is TGTGCCTGGATGGCCGAGCTCTACCGAGAGAATGAGCAGTTCTTC. The chain combines TRBV30 with TRBJ2-1; D not certain. Looked up from germline, CDR1 is GTSNPN and CDR2 is SVGIG (reference sequence). Trimming left V 4 bases short and J 7 bases short, with 20 bases between. The CDR3 covers 15 residues.

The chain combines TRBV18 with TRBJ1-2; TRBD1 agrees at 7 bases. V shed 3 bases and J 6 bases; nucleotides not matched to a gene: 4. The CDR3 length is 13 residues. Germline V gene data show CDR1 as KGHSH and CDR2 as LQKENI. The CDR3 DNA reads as TGTGCCAGCTCACCCGCGGACAGGCATGGCTACACCTTC. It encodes CASSPADRHGYTF. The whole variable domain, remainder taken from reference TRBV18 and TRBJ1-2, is NAGVMQNPRHLVRRRGQEARLRCSPMKGHSHVYWYRQLPEEGLKFMVYLQKENIIDESGMPKERFSAEFPKEGPSILRIQQVVRGDSAAYFCASSPADRHGYTFGSGTRLTVV.

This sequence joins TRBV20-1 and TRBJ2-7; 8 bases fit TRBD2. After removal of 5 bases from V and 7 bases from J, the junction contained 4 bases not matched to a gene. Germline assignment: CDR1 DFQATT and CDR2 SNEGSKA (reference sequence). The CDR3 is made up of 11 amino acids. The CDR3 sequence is CSARLATEQYF. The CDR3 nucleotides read TGCAGTGCTCGACTAGCGACAGAGCAGTACTTC.

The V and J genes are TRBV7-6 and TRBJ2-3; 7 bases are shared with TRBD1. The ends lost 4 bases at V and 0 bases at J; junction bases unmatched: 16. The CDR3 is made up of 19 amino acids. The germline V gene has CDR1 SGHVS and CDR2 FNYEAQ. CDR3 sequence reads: CASSYSRGQAGLSTDTQYF. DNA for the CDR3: TGTGCCAGCAGCTATTCCCGAGGACAGGCCGGACTGAGCACAGATACGCAGTATTTT.

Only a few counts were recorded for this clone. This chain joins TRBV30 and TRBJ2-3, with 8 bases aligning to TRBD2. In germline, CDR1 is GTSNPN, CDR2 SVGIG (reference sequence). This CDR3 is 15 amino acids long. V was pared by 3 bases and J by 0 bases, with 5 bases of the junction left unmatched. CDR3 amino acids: CAWSRGGTSTDTQYF. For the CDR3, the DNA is TGTGCCTGGAGCCGCGGGGGGACTAGCACAGATACGCAGTATTTT. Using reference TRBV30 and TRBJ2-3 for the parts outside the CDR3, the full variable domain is SQTIHQWPATLVQPVGSPLSLECTVEGTSNPNLYWYRQAAGRGLQLLFYSVGIGQISSEVPQNLSASRPQDRQFILSSKKLLLSDSGFYLCAWSRGGTSTDTQYFGPGTRLTVL.

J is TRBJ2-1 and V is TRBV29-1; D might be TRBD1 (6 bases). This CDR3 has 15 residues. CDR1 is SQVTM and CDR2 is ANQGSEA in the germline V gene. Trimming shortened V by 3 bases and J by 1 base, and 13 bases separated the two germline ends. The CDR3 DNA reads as TGCAGCGTTGATGACAGGCCCTATTCCTACAATGAGCAGTTCTTC. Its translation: CSVDDRPYSYNEQFF.

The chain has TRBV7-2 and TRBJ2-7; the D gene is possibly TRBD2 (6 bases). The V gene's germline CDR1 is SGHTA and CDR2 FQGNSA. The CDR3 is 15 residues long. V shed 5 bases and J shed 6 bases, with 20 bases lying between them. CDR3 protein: CASSRAREAVGEQYF. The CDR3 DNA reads TGTGCCAGCAGCCGGGCGAGGGAGGCCGTCGGCGAGCAGTACTTC. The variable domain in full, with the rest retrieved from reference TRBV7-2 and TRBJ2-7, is GAGVSQSPSNKVTEKGKDVELRCDPISGHTALYWYRQSLGQGLEFLIYFQGNSAPDKSGLPSDRFSAERTGGSVSTLTIQRTQQEDSAVYLCASSRAREAVGEQYFGPGTRLTVT.

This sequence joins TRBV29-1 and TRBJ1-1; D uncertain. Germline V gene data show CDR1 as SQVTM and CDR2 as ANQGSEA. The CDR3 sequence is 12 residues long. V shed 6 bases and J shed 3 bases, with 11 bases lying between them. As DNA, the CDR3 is TGCAGCGTGTCCGAACTCTACACTGAAGCTTTCTTT. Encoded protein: CSVSELYTEAFF.

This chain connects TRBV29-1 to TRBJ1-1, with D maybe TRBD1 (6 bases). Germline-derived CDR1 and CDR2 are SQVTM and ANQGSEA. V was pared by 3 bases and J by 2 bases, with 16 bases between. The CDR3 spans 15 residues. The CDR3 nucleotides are TGCAGCGTTGATACTTTGAGGACAGCCAACACTGAAGCTTTCTTT. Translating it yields CSVDTLRTANTEAFF.